A selection of T cell receptor beta chains follows, all from one sample in a study of cytomegalovirus exposure and HLA in healthy donors. Only in-frame clones appear in the TCRdb table, and some are missing; sequencing was by immunoSEQ multiplex PCR. The profile shows around 140,000 clones, around 9% of them singletons. The sample taken for sequencing was PBMCs. These TCRs come from a woman between 40 and 55 years old in good health and CMV-seropositive. CDR3s include the opening cysteine and the closing phenylalanine or tryptophan. The D gene is left open where the match is weak. Some rows mark clone size as missing; the rest say once, few, many or name a class of expanded clone.

D,V,J,size,CDR3,DNA
TRBD1,TRBV7-7,TRBJ2-1,few,CASSLGGQGAYEQFF,TGTGCCAGCAGCTTAGGGGGACAGGGGGCTTATGAGCAGTTCTTC
TRBD2,TRBV4-3,TRBJ2-3,-,CTSSQGAGASSTDTQYF,TGCACCAGCAGCCAAGGAGCGGGGGCCTCTAGCACAGATACGCAGTATTTT
TRBD1,TRBV6-5,TRBJ2-7,few,CASSLKGAPGEQYF,TGTGCCAGCAGTTTGAAGGGGGCCCCTGGGGAGCAGTACTTC
-,TRBV6-5,TRBJ2-5,-,CASRNSGTQYF,TGTGCCAGCCGGAATTCAGGGACCCAGTACTTC
TRBD1,TRBV5-6,TRBJ2-3,few,CASSLSLETGGTTQYF,TGTGCCAGCAGCTTGTCGCTAGAGACAGGGGGCACAACGCAGTATTTT
TRBD2,TRBV6-5,TRBJ2-1,few,CASSYDGPGGEFF,TGTGCCAGCAGTTACGACGGGCCGGGGGGAGAGTTCTTC
-,TRBV7-8,TRBJ2-5,few,CASSLQTGGETQYF,TGTGCCAGCAGCCTCCAGACAGGTGGAGAGACCCAGTACTTC
TRBD2,TRBV2,TRBJ2-5,few,CASRRRLAGEETQYF,TGTGCCAGCAGGCGGCGACTAGCGGGGGAAGAGACCCAGTACTTC
-,TRBV19,TRBJ1-3,few,CASRTGPSGNTIYF,TGTGCCAGTAGAACAGGTCCCTCTGGAAACACCATATATTTT
TRBD1,TRBV5-1,TRBJ1-1,few,CASSLEGRGYTEAFF,TGCGCCAGCAGCTTGGAGGGCAGGGGGTACACTGAAGCTTTCTTT
-,TRBV27,TRBJ2-4,few,CASSPTGTIGNIQYF,TGTGCCAGCAGTCCCACCGGGACAATTGGAAACATTCAGTACTTC
TRBD1,TRBV2,TRBJ2-6,few,CASRSGTGDPGANVLTF,TGTGCCAGCAGGTCGGGGACAGGGGACCCTGGGGCCAACGTCCTGACTTTC
-,TRBV5-1,TRBJ1-2,-,CASSAPETGYGYTF,TGCGCCAGCAGCGCCCCCGAGACAGGCTATGGCTACACCTTC